Shown below are 2 T cell receptor beta chains from a single sample sequenced in a study of control samples from healthy donors and cancer patients. This table comes from immunoSEQ multiplex PCR, and its TCRdb copy is limited to in-frame clones, with some not included. The sample contains about 52,000 clones, 85% to 95% of which appear only once. The specimen was blood. The source of these receptors is a man in his thirties or forties in good health.

The chain has TRBV5-4 and TRBJ2-1, with D possibly TRBD1 on 5 matching bases. Per the germline V gene, CDR1 is SGHNT and CDR2 is YYREEE (reference sequence). The CDR3 is made up of 14 amino acids. V was trimmed by 1 base and J by 1 base, leaving 6 bases between them. CDR3 residues: CASSLTGSYNEQFF. The DNA of the CDR3 is TGTGCCAGCAGCTTGACAGGATCCTACAATGAGCAGTTCTTC.

This sequence joins TRBV3-1 (or the pseudogene TRBV3-2) and TRBJ1-1; a possible D gene is TRBD1 (6 bases). The V gene's germline CDR1 is LGHDT and CDR2 YNNKEL (reference sequence). CDR3 size: 15 residues. Trimming cost V 3 bases and J 5 bases, with 16 bases left between them. The CDR3 here is CASSHPREGGTEAFF. Written as DNA, the CDR3 is TGTGCCAGCAGCCACCCCCGGGAAGGGGGAACTGAAGCTTTCTTT.